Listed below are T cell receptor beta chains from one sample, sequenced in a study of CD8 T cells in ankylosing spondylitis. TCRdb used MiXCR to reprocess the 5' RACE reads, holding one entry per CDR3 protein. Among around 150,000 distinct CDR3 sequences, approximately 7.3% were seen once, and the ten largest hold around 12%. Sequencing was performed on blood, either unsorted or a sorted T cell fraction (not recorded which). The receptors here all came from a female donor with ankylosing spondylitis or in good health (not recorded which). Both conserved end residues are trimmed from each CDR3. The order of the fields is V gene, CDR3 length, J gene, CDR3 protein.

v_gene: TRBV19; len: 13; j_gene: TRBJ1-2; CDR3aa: ASSGTSAGNYGYT
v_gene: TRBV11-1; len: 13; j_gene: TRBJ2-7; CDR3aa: ASSLRVTGSYEQY
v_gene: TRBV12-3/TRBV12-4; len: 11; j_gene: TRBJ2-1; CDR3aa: ASTSPERGPQF
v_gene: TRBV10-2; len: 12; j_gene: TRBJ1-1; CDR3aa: ASNIGSPSTEAF
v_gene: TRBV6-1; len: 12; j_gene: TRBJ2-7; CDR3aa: ASAFQLEGGEQY
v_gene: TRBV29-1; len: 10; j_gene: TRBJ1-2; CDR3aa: SVREGEGGYT
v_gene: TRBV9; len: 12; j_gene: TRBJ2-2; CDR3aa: ASSPEDTTGELF
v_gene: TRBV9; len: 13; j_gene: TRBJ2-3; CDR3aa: ASSVEGWRTDTQY
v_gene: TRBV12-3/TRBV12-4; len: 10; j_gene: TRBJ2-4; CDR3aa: ASTYGGNIQY
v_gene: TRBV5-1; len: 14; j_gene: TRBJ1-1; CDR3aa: ASRDAGTPTRAQAF
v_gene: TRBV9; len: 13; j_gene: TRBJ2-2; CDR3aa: ASSRDRGGPEELF
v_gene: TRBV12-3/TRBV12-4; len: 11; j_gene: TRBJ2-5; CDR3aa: ASSFHGPETQY
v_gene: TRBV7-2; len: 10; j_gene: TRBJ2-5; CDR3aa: ASSVFQETQY
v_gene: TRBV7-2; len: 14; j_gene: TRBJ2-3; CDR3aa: ASSLEGLAFPDTQY
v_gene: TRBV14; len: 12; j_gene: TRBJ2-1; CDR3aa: ASRSQSSYNEQF
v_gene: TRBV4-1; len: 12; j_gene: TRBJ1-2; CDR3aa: ASSQPDLGGGYT
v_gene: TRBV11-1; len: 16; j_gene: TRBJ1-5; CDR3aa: ASSLKLRGQYSNQPQH
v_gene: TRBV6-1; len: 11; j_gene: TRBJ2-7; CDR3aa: ASSEGRGHEQY
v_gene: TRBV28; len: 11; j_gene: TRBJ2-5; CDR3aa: ASSPARGETQY
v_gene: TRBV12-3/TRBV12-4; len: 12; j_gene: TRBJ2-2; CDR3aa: ASSGSVNTGELF
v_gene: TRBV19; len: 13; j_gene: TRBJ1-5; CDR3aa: ASSMVDRGNQPQH
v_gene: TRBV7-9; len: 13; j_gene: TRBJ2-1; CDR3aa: ASSFNGGPYNEQF
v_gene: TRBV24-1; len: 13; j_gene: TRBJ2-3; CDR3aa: ATSDPRTSTDTQY
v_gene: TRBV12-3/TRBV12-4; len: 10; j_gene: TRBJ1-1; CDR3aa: ASTPGKAEAF
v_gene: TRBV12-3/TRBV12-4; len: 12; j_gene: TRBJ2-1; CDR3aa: ASSNTDVYNEQF
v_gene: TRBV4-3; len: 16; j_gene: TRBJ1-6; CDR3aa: ASSRYLRPGQDNSPLH
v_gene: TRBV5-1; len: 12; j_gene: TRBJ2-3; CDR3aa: ASTGGGGTDTQY
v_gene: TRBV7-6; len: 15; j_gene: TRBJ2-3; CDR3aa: ASSLVGLRVLTDTQY
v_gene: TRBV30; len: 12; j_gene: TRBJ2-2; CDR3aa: AWTKGTNTGELF